These T cell receptor beta chains were read from a single sample in a study of blood T cell repertoires in COVID-19. Here immunoSEQ multiplex PCR was the method, and the copy in TCRdb shows in-frame clones only, minus some. The repertoire includes approximately 260,000 clones, less than 85% of them detected once, and about 4.3% sits in the top ten. Sequenced sample: peripheral blood. The receptors were gathered from a man in his 60s who had recovered from COVID-19. CDR3s leave out the opening cysteine and the closing phenylalanine or tryptophan. Fields, in order: V gene, CDR3 length, J gene, CDR3 protein.

V: TRBV5-1
length: 12
J: TRBJ2-2
CDR3: ASRRTENTGELF

V: TRBV2
length: 12
J: TRBJ1-5
CDR3: ASRLTGFNQPQH

V: TRBV19
length: 12
J: TRBJ2-5
CDR3: ASSSFPGEETQY

V: TRBV6-5
length: 13
J: TRBJ2-7
CDR3: ASSRGGQGAYEQY

V: TRBV19
length: 13
J: TRBJ2-6
CDR3: ASSMGGAGANVLT

V: TRBV5-6
length: 14
J: TRBJ2-3
CDR3: ASSVGDRTYTDTQY

V: TRBV9
length: 12
J: TRBJ2-7
CDR3: ASSAGTGGREQY

V: TRBV5-1
length: 13
J: TRBJ2-5
CDR3: ASSRQPGNQETQY

V: TRBV5-6
length: 13
J: TRBJ2-7
CDR3: ASSRGTSLTYEQY

V: TRBV5-1
length: 16
J: TRBJ1-6
CDR3: ASSLAGGSSSYNSPLH

V: TRBV7-2
length: 12
J: TRBJ2-7
CDR3: ASSLLTGPLEQY

V: TRBV7-9
length: 14
J: TRBJ1-6
CDR3: ASRWGGMRYNSPLH

V: TRBV5-4
length: 13
J: TRBJ1-4
CDR3: ASSSFGGRGEKLF

V: TRBV5-1
length: 12
J: TRBJ1-1
CDR3: ASSALGWNTEAF